The entry that follows covers one TCR beta chain sequence. Data came from immunoSEQ multiplex PCR; TCRdb stores just in-frame clones and leaves some out. The profile covers almost 400,000 clones, with over 85% appearing a single time and 1.7% taken by the ten largest. The sample belongs to a study of blood T cell repertoires in COVID-19. Study-wide background: The United States, Italy and Spain supplied acute and convalescent COVID-19 samples. Sample material is recorded as cDNA or gDNA derived from T cells, B-cell-depleted T cells, or PBMCs.

Germline loops: CDR1 SNHLY, CDR2 FYNNEI. Trimming took 7 bases from V and 3 from J, leaving 12 bases between them. The CDR3 length is 13 residues. This sequence joins TRBV2 and TRBJ1-1; D remains unclear. The source of this sequence is a woman in her twenties or thirties who had recovered from COVID-19. Sequenced input: PBMCs or T cells enriched from blood (not recorded which). Written as DNA, the CDR3 is TGTGCCAGCATGTCGTGGAGGGACACTGAAGCTTTCTTT. Amino acid sequence: CASMSWRDTEAFF.